This T cell receptor beta chain is drawn from a study of T cells after yellow fever vaccination. TCRdb reprocessed the 5' RACE reads via MiXCR and lists one record per CDR3 protein. The table lists under 200,000 distinct CDR3 sequences, approximately 6.7% of them singletons. This clonotype was seen many times. Trimming took off 1 base at V and 4 bases at J, with 4 bases between the two ends. This CDR3 region has 13 residues. The sequencing here drew on CD4+ T cells sorted from PBMCs, taken around 5 days after the first yellow fever vaccination. The source is a young man who received the YFV17D yellow fever vaccine. The chain employs TRBV12-3 or TRBV12-4 and TRBJ2-2, with D hard to call. The CDR3 DNA reads TGTGCCAGCAGTTTAGACACCACCGGGGAGCTGTTTTTT. It encodes CASSLDTTGELFF.